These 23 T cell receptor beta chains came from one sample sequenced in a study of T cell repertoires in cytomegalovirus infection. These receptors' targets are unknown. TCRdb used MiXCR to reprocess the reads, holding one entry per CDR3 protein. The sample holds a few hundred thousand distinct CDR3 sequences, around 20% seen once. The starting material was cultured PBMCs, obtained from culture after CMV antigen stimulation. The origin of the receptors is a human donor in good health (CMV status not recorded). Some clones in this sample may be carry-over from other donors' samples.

The CDR3 DNA is TGTGCCAGCAGTGAATATCCTAGCGGGAGAGCCGCCGTGGTGGATGAGCAGTTCTTC. Translating gives CASSEYPSGRAAVVDEQFF. The gene calls are TRBV25-1 and TRBJ2-1; 10 bases agree with TRBD2. Germline CDR1 reads MGHDK; CDR2 reads SYGVNS. Unmatched junction bases numbered 16, after V lost 0 bases and J lost 8 bases. This CDR3 has 19 residues.

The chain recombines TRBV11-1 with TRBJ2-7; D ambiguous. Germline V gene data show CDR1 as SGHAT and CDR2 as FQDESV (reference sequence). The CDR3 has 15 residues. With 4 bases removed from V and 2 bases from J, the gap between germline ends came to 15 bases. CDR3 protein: CASSSTSTMPYEQYF. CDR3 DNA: TGTGCCAGCAGCTCCACTTCGACGATGCCCTACGAGCAGTACTTC.

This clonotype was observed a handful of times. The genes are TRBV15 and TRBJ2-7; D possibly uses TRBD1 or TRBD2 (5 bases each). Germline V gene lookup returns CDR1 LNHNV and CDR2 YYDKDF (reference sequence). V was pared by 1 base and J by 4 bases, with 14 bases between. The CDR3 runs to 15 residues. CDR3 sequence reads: CATSRGGAPHYEQYF. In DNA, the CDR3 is TGTGCCACCAGCAGAGGAGGGGCCCCCCATTACGAGCAGTACTTC.

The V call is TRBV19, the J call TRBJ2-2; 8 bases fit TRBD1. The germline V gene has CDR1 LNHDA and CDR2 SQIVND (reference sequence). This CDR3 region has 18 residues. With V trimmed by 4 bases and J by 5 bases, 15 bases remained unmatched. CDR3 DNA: TGTGCCAGTAGTAAATCGCCCTCCAGACAGGGGCGAACCGGGGAGCTGTTTTTT. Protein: CASSKSPSRQGRTGELFF.

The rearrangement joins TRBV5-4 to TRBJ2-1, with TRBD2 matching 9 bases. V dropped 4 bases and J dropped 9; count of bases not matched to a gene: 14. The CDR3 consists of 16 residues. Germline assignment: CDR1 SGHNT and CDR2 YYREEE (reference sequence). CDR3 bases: TGTGCCAGCAGCCACGCCCGCAGCGGGAGGTCGGGTGAGCAGTTCTTC. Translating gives CASSHARSGRSGEQFF.

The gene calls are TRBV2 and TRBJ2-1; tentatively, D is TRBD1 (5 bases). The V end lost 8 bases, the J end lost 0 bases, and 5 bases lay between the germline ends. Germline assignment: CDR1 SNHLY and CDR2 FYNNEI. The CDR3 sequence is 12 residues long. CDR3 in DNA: TGTGCCAGCGGGGCCTCCTACAATGAGCAGTTCTTC. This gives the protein CASGASYNEQFF.

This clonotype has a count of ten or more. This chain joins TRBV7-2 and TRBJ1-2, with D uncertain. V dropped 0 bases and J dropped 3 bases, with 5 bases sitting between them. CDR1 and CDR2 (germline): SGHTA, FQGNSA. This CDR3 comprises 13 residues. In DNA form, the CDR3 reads TGTGCCAGCAGCTTAGCCTCCTACTATGGCTACACCTTC. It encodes CASSLASYYGYTF.

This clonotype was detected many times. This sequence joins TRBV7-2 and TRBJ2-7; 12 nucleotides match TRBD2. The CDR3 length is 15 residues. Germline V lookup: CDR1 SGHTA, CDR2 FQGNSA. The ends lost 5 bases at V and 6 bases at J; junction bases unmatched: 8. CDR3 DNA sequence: TGTGCCAGCAGCCCTCTAGCGGGAGGGCCATCCGAGCAGTACTTC. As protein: CASSPLAGGPSEQYF.

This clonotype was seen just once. The CDR3 is CASSVMGPNEKLFF. CDR3 in DNA: TGTGCCAGCAGCGTCATGGGCCCTAATGAAAAACTGTTTTTT. The gene calls are TRBV7-6 and TRBJ1-4; the D is unclear. This CDR3 is built from 14 residues. Germline CDR1 and CDR2: SGHVS and FNYEAQ. With 5 bases removed from V and 3 bases from J, the gap between germline ends came to 10 bases.

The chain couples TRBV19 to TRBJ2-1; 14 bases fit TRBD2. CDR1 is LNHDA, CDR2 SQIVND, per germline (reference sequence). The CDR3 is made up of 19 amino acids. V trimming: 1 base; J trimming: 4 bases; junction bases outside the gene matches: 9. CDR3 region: CASSIGRLTSGRVYNEQFF. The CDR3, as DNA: TGTGCCAGTAGTATAGGTAGATTGACTAGCGGGAGGGTATACAATGAGCAGTTCTTC.

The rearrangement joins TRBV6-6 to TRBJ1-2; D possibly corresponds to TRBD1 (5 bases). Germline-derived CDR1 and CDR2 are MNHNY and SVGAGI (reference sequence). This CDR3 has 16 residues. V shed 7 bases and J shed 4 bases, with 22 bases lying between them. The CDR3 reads CASIPGQGPTSYGYTF. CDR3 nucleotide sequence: TGTGCCAGCATCCCGGGGCAGGGCCCTACGTCCTATGGCTACACCTTC.

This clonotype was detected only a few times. The CDR3: CASRGRYNEQFF. CDR3 in DNA: TGTGCCAGCAGAGGCAGGTACAATGAGCAGTTCTTC. This rearrangement joins TRBV6-2 or TRBV6-3 to TRBJ2-1; D is ambiguous. This CDR3 has 12 residues. Trimming took 6 bases from V and 4 from J, leaving 7 bases between them. Germline CDR1 and CDR2: MNHEY and SVGEGT.

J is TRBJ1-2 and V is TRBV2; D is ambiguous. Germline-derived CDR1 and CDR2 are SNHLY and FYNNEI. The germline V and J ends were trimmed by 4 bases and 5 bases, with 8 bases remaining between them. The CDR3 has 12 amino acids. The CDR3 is CASSGSGYGYTF. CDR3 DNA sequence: TGTGCCAGCAGTGGTTCCGGTTATGGCTACACCTTC.

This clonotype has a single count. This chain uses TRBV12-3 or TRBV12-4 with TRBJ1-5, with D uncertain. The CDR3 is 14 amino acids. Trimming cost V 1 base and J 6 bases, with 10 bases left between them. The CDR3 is CASSLEGEGQPQHF. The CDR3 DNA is TGTGCCAGCAGTTTAGAGGGCGAGGGTCAGCCCCAGCATTTT.

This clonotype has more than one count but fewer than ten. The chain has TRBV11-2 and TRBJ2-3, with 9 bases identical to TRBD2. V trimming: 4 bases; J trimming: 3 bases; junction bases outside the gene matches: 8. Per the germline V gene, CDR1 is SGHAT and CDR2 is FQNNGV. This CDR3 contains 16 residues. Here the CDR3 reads CASSSQRLAGTDTQYF. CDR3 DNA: TGTGCCAGCAGCTCCCAACGGCTAGCGGGAACAGATACGCAGTATTTT.

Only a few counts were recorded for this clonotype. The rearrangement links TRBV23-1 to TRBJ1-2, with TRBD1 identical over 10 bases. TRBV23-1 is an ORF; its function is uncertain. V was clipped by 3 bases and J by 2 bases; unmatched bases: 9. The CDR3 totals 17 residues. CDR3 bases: TGCGCCAGCAGTCACCTCGCCGGGGGACAGGGGAACTATGGCTACACCTTC. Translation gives CASSHLAGGQGNYGYTF.

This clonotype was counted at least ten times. The CDR3 spells CASSQDPTQPQHF. CDR3 DNA sequence: TGCGCCAGCAGCCAAGACCCAACCCAGCCCCAGCATTTT. The chain combines TRBV4-1 with TRBJ1-5; no definite D call. CDR3 length: 13 amino acids. Germline-derived CDR1 and CDR2 are MGHRA and YSYEKL. V was cut by 0 bases and J by 7 bases, with 7 bases left in between.

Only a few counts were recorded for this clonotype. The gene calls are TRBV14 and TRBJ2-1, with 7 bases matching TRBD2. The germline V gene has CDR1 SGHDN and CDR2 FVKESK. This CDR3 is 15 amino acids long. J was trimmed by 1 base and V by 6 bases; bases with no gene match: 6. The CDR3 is CASRQSGKSYNEQFF. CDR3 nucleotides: TGTGCCAGCAGACAGAGCGGGAAGTCCTACAATGAGCAGTTCTTC.

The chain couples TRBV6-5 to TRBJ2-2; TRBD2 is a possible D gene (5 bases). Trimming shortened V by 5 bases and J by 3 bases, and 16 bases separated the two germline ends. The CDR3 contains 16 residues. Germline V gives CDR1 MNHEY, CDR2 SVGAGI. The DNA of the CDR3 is TGTGCCAGCAGTCCGCGAACCCGGCGGGACACCGGGGAGCTGTTTTTT. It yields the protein CASSPRTRRDTGELFF.

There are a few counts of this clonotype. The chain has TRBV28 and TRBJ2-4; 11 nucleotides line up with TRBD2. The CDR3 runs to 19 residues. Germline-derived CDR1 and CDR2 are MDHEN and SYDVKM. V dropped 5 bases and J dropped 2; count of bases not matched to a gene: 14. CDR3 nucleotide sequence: TGTGCCAGCAGTCCTAGATCACGGCTAGCGGGAGGTCCCAAAAACATTCAGTACTTC. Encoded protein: CASSPRSRLAGGPKNIQYF.

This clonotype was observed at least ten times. CDR3 sequence: CASSLAQGGRRAPNSPLHF. The CDR3 coding sequence is TGTGCCAGCAGCTTAGCGCAAGGGGGACGCAGGGCCCCCAATTCACCCCTCCACTTT. The rearrangement links TRBV7-2 to TRBJ1-6; TRBD1 is a possible D gene (6 bases). Germline lookup yields CDR1 SGHTA and CDR2 FQGNSA. The CDR3 loop spans 19 amino acids. V was shortened by 0 bases and J by 7 bases, with 22 bases between the two germline ends.

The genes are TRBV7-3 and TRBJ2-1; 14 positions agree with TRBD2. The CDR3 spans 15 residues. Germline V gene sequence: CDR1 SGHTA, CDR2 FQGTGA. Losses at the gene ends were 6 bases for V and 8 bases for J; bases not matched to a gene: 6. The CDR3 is CASSLGTSGSYEQFF. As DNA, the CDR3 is TGTGCCAGCAGTCTGGGGACTAGCGGGAGCTATGAGCAGTTCTTC.

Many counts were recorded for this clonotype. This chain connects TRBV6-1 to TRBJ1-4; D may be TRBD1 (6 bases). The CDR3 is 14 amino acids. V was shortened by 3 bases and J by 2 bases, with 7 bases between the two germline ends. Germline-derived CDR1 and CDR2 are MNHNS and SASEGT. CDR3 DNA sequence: TGTGCCAGCAGTGAGACAGGCACTAATGAAAAACTGTTTTTT. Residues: CASSETGTNEKLFF.